The next 30 T cell receptor beta chains were all read from a single sample in a study of radiotherapy plus CTLA-4 blockade in lung cancer. Here immunoSEQ multiplex PCR was the method, and the copy in TCRdb shows in-frame clones only, minus some. The sample carries 43,000 or so clones, roughly 76% recorded once. This specimen consisted of peripheral blood, obtained from a patient treated with radiotherapy plus ipilimumab. These receptor sequences come from a human donor with non-small cell lung cancer who had a complete response to radiotherapy plus ipilimumab.

CDR3 DNA: TGTGCCACCAGCAGTACGGTCGGTCAGCCCCAGCATTTT. Translating gives CATSSTVGQPQHF. The genes are TRBV15 and TRBJ1-5; D unresolved. Looked up from germline, CDR1 is LNHNV and CDR2 is YYDKDF (reference sequence). Trimming removed 3 bases at V and 6 bases at J, with 9 bases between. The CDR3 has 13 residues.

This chain links TRBV19 with TRBJ1-5, with D tentatively TRBD1 (6 bases). Per germline, CDR1 LNHDA and CDR2 SQIVND (reference sequence). The CDR3 is 11 amino acids. Trimming pared 4 bases from V and 15 bases from J, leaving 13 bases between. CDR3 sequence reads: CASSSDRSWHF. The CDR3 coding sequence is TGTGCCAGTAGTAGCGACAGGTCGTGGCATTTT.

Only a few counts were recorded for this clone. The gene calls are TRBV5-1 and TRBJ1-3; 9 nucleotides align to TRBD1. This CDR3 is built from 16 residues. J gave up 2 bases and V 3 bases, and 6 bases lay outside the gene matches. The germline V gene has CDR1 SGHRS and CDR2 YFSETQ. The CDR3 DNA follows: TGCGCCAGCAGCTGGGGACAGGGAGCCACTGGAAACACCATATATTTT. Translating it yields CASSWGQGATGNTIYF.

This rearrangement joins TRBV25-1 to TRBJ1-2; D is uncertain. V was cut by 1 base and J by 5 bases, with 11 bases left in between. CDR1 and CDR2 from the germline V gene are MGHDK and SYGVNS. This CDR3 is built from 14 residues. In nucleotides, the CDR3 is TGTGCCAGCAGTGAATTGGGCTTCCGATATGGCTACACCTTC. It translates to CASSELGFRYGYTF.

The V call is TRBV30, the J call TRBJ2-1; D might be TRBD1 (5 bases). Germline values: CDR1 GTSNPN, CDR2 SVGIG (reference sequence). Trimming pared 3 bases from V and 4 bases from J, leaving 13 bases between. This CDR3 region has 14 residues. Written as DNA, the CDR3 is TGTGCCTGGAGATCGACAGCCGGGTACAATGAGCAGTTCTTC. This gives the protein CAWRSTAGYNEQFF.

The chain recombines TRBV7-8 with TRBJ1-3; TRBD1 matches at 7 bases. J lost 7 bases, V lost 2 bases, and 8 bases had no gene match. Germline V gene sequence: CDR1 SGHVS, CDR2 FQNEAQ. This CDR3 is built from 15 residues. The CDR3 bases are TGTGCCAGCAGCTTAAGAGACAGGGTTGCTAACACCATATATTTT. Its translation: CASSLRDRVANTIYF.

This clone was observed a single time. The J gene is TRBJ2-3, the V gene TRBV2; 9 bases agree with TRBD1. There are 15 residues in the CDR3. V shed 7 bases and J 1 base; nucleotides not matched to a gene: 6. The V gene's germline CDR1 is SNHLY and CDR2 FYNNEI. This CDR3 is CASKITGGGTDTQYF. The CDR3 region has the DNA TGTGCCAGCAAAATAACAGGGGGCGGCACAGATACGCAGTATTTT.

The chain is built from TRBV6-5 and TRBJ1-2, with TRBD1 as a possible D gene (5 bases). CDR3 length equals 15 residues. V was shortened by 4 bases and J by 6 bases, with 18 bases between the two germline ends. Germline values: CDR1 MNHEY, CDR2 SVGAGI. As DNA, the CDR3 is TGTGCCAGCAGTTTAGAAGGGCGGGGCCGTCATGGCTACACCTTC. Residues: CASSLEGRGRHGYTF.

This clone was detected only a few times. The rearrangement links TRBV5-1 to TRBJ1-4; 12 bases line up with TRBD1. The CDR3 runs to 14 residues. Losses at the gene ends were 4 bases for V and 13 bases for J; bases not matched to a gene: 8. From germline, CDR1 is SGHRS and CDR2 YFSETQ. The CDR3 here is CASSIGDRGPVLFF. DNA for the CDR3: TGCGCCAGCAGCATCGGGGACAGGGGGCCGGTACTGTTTTTT.

This chain connects TRBV28 to TRBJ2-3; the match to TRBD1 covers 9 bases. Germline loops: CDR1 MDHEN, CDR2 SYDVKM. The J segment lost 2 bases and the V segment lost 5 bases, leaving 8 bases of the junction unmatched. CDR3 length: 16 residues. The CDR3 is CASSPGTGWNTDTQYF. CDR3 DNA: TGTGCCAGCAGTCCCGGGACAGGGTGGAACACAGATACGCAGTATTTT. Full variable domain (missing parts from reference TRBV28 and TRBJ2-3): DVKVTQSSRYLVKRTGEKVFLECVQDMDHENMFWYRQDPGLGLRLIYFSYDVKMKEKGDIPEGYSVSREKKERFSLILESASTNQTSMYLCASSPGTGWNTDTQYFGPGTRLTVL.

This clone is classed as medium-sized. The CDR3 spells CASSEVASGTPYNEQFF. CDR3 DNA: TGTGCCAGCAGTGAGGTTGCTAGCGGGACCCCCTACAATGAGCAGTTCTTC. V gene TRBV6-1 combines with J gene TRBJ2-1; TRBD2 agrees at 9 bases. J was trimmed by 2 bases and V by 3 bases; bases with no gene match: 8. This CDR3 comprises 17 residues. Per germline, CDR1 MNHNS and CDR2 SASEGT.

The rearrangement links TRBV5-6 to TRBJ2-1; 11 positions agree with TRBD2. The CDR3 sequence is 18 residues long. V gave up 2 bases and J gave up 0 bases; unmatched junction bases: 7. The germline V gene encodes CDR1 SGHDT and CDR2 YYEEEE. The CDR3 here is CASSFVLAGGISYNEQFF. In DNA form, the CDR3 reads TGTGCCAGCAGCTTTGTGCTAGCGGGGGGAATCTCCTACAATGAGCAGTTCTTC.

The chain combines TRBV6-6 with TRBJ2-7; D is ambiguous. The CDR3 sequence is 12 residues long. Germline V gives CDR1 MNHNY, CDR2 SVGAGI (reference sequence). V was pared by 6 bases and J by 2 bases, with 8 bases between. CDR3 loop: CASRSRAYEQYF. The CDR3, as DNA: TGTGCCAGCAGATCTAGAGCCTACGAGCAGTACTTC.

The chain combines TRBV7-2 with TRBJ2-5; D ambiguous. This CDR3 spans 16 amino acids. The germline gives CDR1 SGHTA, CDR2 FQGNSA. Trimming removed 0 bases at V and 5 bases at J, with 16 bases between. The CDR3 nucleotides are TGTGCCAGCAGCTTAGCATCGGTGTCGAAGTGGGAGACCCAGTACTTC. Amino acids: CASSLASVSKWETQYF.

This clone has only a few counts. The chain recombines TRBV7-9 with TRBJ1-4; TRBD1 matches at 11 bases. Germline V gene lookup returns CDR1 SEHNR and CDR2 FQNEAQ (reference sequence). The CDR3 has 17 amino acids. V dropped 4 bases and J dropped 2; count of bases not matched to a gene: 6. In nucleotides, the CDR3 is TGTGCCAGCAGCTCCGGACAGGGGGCTCGGACTAATGAAAAACTGTTTTTT. Protein: CASSSGQGARTNEKLFF.

The chain couples TRBV19 to TRBJ1-2; weak D call: TRBD1 (5 bases). V was trimmed by 5 bases and J by 4 bases, leaving 20 bases between them. Germline V gene lookup returns CDR1 LNHDA and CDR2 SQIVND (reference sequence). The CDR3 length is 16 residues. DNA of the CDR3: TGTGCCAGTAGTCCCAGGACGGGGGAACCCATCTATGGCTACACCTTC. It codes for CASSPRTGEPIYGYTF. The full variable domain, in which reference TRBV19 and TRBJ1-2 provide the parts outside the CDR3, is DGGITQSPKYLFRKEGQNVTLSCEQNLNHDAMYWYRQDPGQGLRLIYYSQIVNDFQKGDIAEGYSVSREKKESFPLTVTSAQKNPTAFYLCASSPRTGEPIYGYTFGSGTRLTVV.

The CDR3 bases are TGTGCCACCAGCATCCCACGTGGGACAGCCAACGTCCTGACTTTC. This translates into CATSIPRGTANVLTF. The gene calls are TRBV15 and TRBJ2-6, with a weak D call TRBD1 (6 bases). With 4 bases removed from V and 7 bases from J, the gap between germline ends came to 14 bases. From germline, CDR1 is LNHNV and CDR2 YYDKDF (reference sequence). The CDR3 covers 15 residues. The whole variable domain, remainder taken from reference TRBV15 and TRBJ2-6, is DAMVIQNPRYQVTQFGKPVTLSCSQTLNHNVMYWYQQKSSQAPKLLFHYYDKDFNNEADTPDNFQSRRPNTSFCFLDIRSPGLGDTAMYLCATSIPRGTANVLTFGAGSRLTVL.

This clone was detected only a few times. The rearrangement uses TRBV28 and TRBJ1-3, with D tentatively TRBD1 (6 bases). This CDR3 has 16 residues. Trimming cost V 2 bases and J 0 bases, with 11 bases left between them. Germline assignment: CDR1 MDHEN and CDR2 SYDVKM. The CDR3 sequence: CASSLTRTVSGNTIYF. The CDR3 DNA follows: TGTGCCAGCAGTTTAACCAGGACAGTCTCTGGAAACACCATATATTTT. Filled out from reference TRBV28 and TRBJ1-3, the complete variable domain reads DVKVTQSSRYLVKRTGEKVFLECVQDMDHENMFWYRQDPGLGLRLIYFSYDVKMKEKGDIPEGYSVSREKKERFSLILESASTNQTSMYLCASSLTRTVSGNTIYFGEGSWLTVV.

This chain connects TRBV6-1 to TRBJ1-5; weak D call: TRBD1 (6 bases). V gave up 7 bases and J gave up 7 bases, with 14 bases separating them. This CDR3 is 13 amino acids long. From germline, CDR1 is MNHNS and CDR2 SASEGT. As DNA, the CDR3 is TGTGCCAGCATCAGGGGAGAGGGGCAGCCCCAGCATTTT. Translated, it gives CASIRGEGQPQHF.

The V gene is TRBV6-5, the J gene TRBJ2-1; 11 positions agree with TRBD2. Germline CDR1 and CDR2: MNHEY and SVGAGI. The CDR3 is 15 amino acids. J was trimmed by 9 bases and V by 8 bases; bases with no gene match: 12. CDR3: CASRAPGLAGTEQFF. In DNA form, the CDR3 reads TGTGCCAGCCGAGCCCCAGGACTAGCGGGCACTGAGCAGTTCTTC.

J is TRBJ2-1 and V is TRBV5-1, with 7 nucleotides matching TRBD2. V shed 0 bases and J 2 bases; nucleotides not matched to a gene: 2. The CDR3 has 15 amino acids. CDR1 SGHRS and CDR2 YFSETQ come from the germline V gene. The CDR3 loop reads CASSLGGGAYNEQFF. The CDR3, as DNA: TGCGCCAGCAGCTTGGGGGGGGGAGCCTACAATGAGCAGTTCTTC.

The chain is built from TRBV30 and TRBJ1-3; 7 nucleotides align to TRBD1. V was clipped by 1 base and J by 4 bases; unmatched bases: 7. There are 15 residues in the CDR3. Germline V CDR1 and CDR2: GTSNPN, SVGIG (reference sequence). The CDR3 sequence is CAWSGQGLGGNTIYF. CDR3 in DNA: TGTGCCTGGAGTGGACAGGGTCTAGGAGGAAACACCATATATTTT.

The chain is built from TRBV7-9 and TRBJ2-7; weak D call: TRBD1 (6 bases). Germline V gene sequence: CDR1 SEHNR, CDR2 FQNEAQ (reference sequence). The CDR3 covers 13 residues. V was cut by 5 bases and J by 1 base, with 9 bases left in between. The CDR3 nucleotides are TGTGCCAGCAGCCGGACAGCTTCCTACGAGCAGTACTTC. This codes for CASSRTASYEQYF.

This clone has only a few counts. V and J are TRBV7-4 and TRBJ1-4; D unclear. The length of the CDR3 is 16 residues. CDR1 and CDR2 (germline): SGHVT, SQSDAQ. V lost 3 bases to trimming and J lost 4 bases, with 15 bases between them. As DNA, the CDR3 is TGTGCCAGCAGCTTTGGAGGAGGCCTACTTAATGAAAAACTGTTTTTT. This translates into CASSFGGGLLNEKLFF.

This clone was counted between two and nine times. The chain employs TRBV10-3 and TRBJ2-3; tentatively, D is TRBD1 (5 bases). The CDR3 runs to 13 residues. Trimming took off 4 bases at V and 3 bases at J, with 8 bases between the two ends. Germline values: CDR1 ENHRY, CDR2 SYGVKD. The CDR3: CAISGRDTDTQYF. The CDR3 DNA reads as TGTGCCATCAGTGGCAGGGATACAGATACGCAGTATTTT.

V usage is TRBV28 and J usage is TRBJ1-5; no firm D call. The CDR3 runs to 14 residues. The V gene lost 4 bases and the J gene lost 4 bases, with 11 bases spanning the gap. Germline CDR1 MDHEN, CDR2 SYDVKM. CDR3 bases: TGTGCCAGCAGTTCGCATCCGAGAAATCAGCCCCAGCATTTT. Protein sequence: CASSSHPRNQPQHF.

CDR3 protein: CASSQDSRVLGEDQPQHF. CDR3 bases: TGCGCCAGCAGCCAAGATAGCCGGGTACTAGGCGAGGATCAGCCCCAGCATTTT. The chain combines TRBV4-1 with TRBJ1-5; D gene uncertain. The CDR3 contains 18 residues. Trimming took 0 bases from V and 5 from J, leaving 20 bases between them. Germline V CDR1 and CDR2: MGHRA, YSYEKL.

The chain joins TRBV7-9 to TRBJ1-2; 10 bases fit TRBD1. Germline CDR1 reads SEHNR; CDR2 reads FQNEAQ (reference sequence). The V gene end was trimmed by 1 base and the J gene end by 7 bases; junction bases not matched to a gene: 3. The length of the CDR3 is 14 residues. CDR3 bases: TGTGCCAGCAGCTTAGATGACAGGGGGCTTGGCTACACCTTC. It translates to CASSLDDRGLGYTF.

The V and J genes are TRBV2 and TRBJ1-5; D ambiguous. The CDR3 has 14 residues. Germline-derived CDR1 and CDR2 are SNHLY and FYNNEI. Trimming left V 7 bases short and J 8 bases short, with 18 bases between. CDR3 DNA sequence: TGTGCCAGCAAGGTCACTGGGCCAGTTGAGCCCCAGCATTTT. As protein: CASKVTGPVEPQHF. The full variable domain, in which reference TRBV2 and TRBJ1-5 provide the parts outside the CDR3, is EPEVTQTPSHQVTQMGQEVILRCVPISNHLYFYWYRQILGQKVEFLVSFYNNEISEKSEIFDDQFSVERPDGSNFTLKIRSTKLEDSAMYFCASKVTGPVEPQHFGDGTRLSIL.

The J gene is TRBJ2-7, the V gene TRBV27, with D perhaps TRBD1 (7 bases). Per germline, CDR1 MNHEY and CDR2 SMNVEV (reference sequence). Trimming stripped 6 bases from V and 4 bases from J, with 19 bases between. The CDR3 covers 15 residues. The CDR3 sequence: CASSLSMGGQYEQYF. CDR3 in DNA: TGTGCCAGCAGCCTATCGATGGGGGGACAGTACGAGCAGTACTTC.